What follows are 9 T cell receptor beta chains derived from one specimen sequenced in a study of cytomegalovirus exposure and HLA in healthy donors. PCR amplification relied on 60 Vbeta primers (plus 13 Jbeta primers). Data came from immunoSEQ multiplex PCR; TCRdb stores just in-frame clones and leaves some out. The sample contains about 110,000 clones, 73% of which appear only once. Sequencing input: PBMCs. The receptors come from a man in his forties in good health and CMV-seronegative.

This sequence joins TRBV28 and TRBJ1-5; D is undetermined. The CDR3 has 16 residues. The V gene lost 4 bases and the J gene lost 1 base, with 14 bases spanning the gap. The germline V gene has CDR1 MDHEN and CDR2 SYDVKM. As DNA, the CDR3 is TGTGCCAGCAGTTCCACCCGTGGCGGGAGCAATCAGCCCCAGCATTTT. Its protein product is CASSSTRGGSNQPQHF.

V usage is TRBV19 and J usage is TRBJ2-7; D gene uncertain. Germline assignment: CDR1 LNHDA and CDR2 SQIVND (reference sequence). This CDR3 region has 13 residues. Trimming shortened V by 3 bases and J by 6 bases, and 12 bases separated the two germline ends. The CDR3 is CASSIKLEGEQYF. CDR3 nucleotide sequence: TGTGCCAGTAGTATCAAGCTAGAAGGCGAGCAGTACTTC.

The sample holds a few counts of this clone. The chain employs TRBV7-2 and TRBJ2-7, with 9 nucleotides matching TRBD2. This CDR3 comprises 15 residues. Losses at the gene ends were 4 bases for V and 4 bases for J; bases not matched to a gene: 8. CDR1 SGHTA and CDR2 FQGNSA come from the germline V gene. CDR3 residues: CASSSLAGGQYEQYF. CDR3 in DNA: TGTGCCAGCAGCTCCCTGGCGGGGGGGCAGTACGAGCAGTACTTC.

The chain carries TRBV4-1 and TRBJ2-1; 7 nucleotides match TRBD2. CDR1 is MGHRA, CDR2 YSYEKL, per germline. V was pared by 0 bases and J by 7 bases, with 9 bases of the junction left unmatched. This CDR3 region has 16 residues. The DNA for the CDR3 is TGCGCCAGCAGCCAAGACAAGGGGAGCGGGGATAATGAGCAGTTCTTC. It specifies CASSQDKGSGDNEQFF.

The J gene is TRBJ1-1, the V gene TRBV6-1; D is perhaps TRBD1 (6 bases). Deletions cut 3 bases from V and 6 bases from J, with 14 bases between. Germline values: CDR1 MNHNS, CDR2 SASEGT. The CDR3 totals 14 residues. The CDR3 DNA is TGTGCCAGCAGTGACCGGGGGGCAATGGCTGAAGCTTTCTTT. Translating it yields CASSDRGAMAEAFF.

The chain joins TRBV29-1 to TRBJ1-2; D is possibly TRBD1 (5 bases). This CDR3 comprises 13 residues. Deletions cut 4 bases from V and 2 bases from J, with 11 bases between. Germline assignment: CDR1 SQVTM and CDR2 ANQGSEA. The CDR3 DNA is TGCAGCGTTGTGGGGGGAGCGAACTATGGCTACACCTTC. Translating gives CSVVGGANYGYTF.

The rearrangement links TRBV7-9 to TRBJ1-6; 7 bases line up with TRBD1. The CDR3 consists of 14 residues. V lost 6 bases and J lost 10; bases outside the gene matches: 9. The germline gives CDR1 SEHNR, CDR2 FQNEAQ (reference sequence). CDR3 residues: CASRYTGAMSPLHF. Here the CDR3 DNA reads TGTGCCAGCAGGTATACAGGGGCTATGTCACCCCTCCACTTT. The full variable domain, in which reference TRBV7-9 and TRBJ1-6 provide the parts outside the CDR3, is DTGVSQNPRHKITKRGQNVTFRCDPISEHNRLYWYRQTLGQGPEFLTYFQNEAQLEKSRLLSDRFSAERPKGSFSTLEIQRTEQGDSAMYLCASRYTGAMSPLHFGNGTRLTVT.

This clone was recorded once. The V gene is TRBV6-5, the J gene TRBJ1-1; D not resolved. Deletions cut 6 bases from V and 1 base from J, with 9 bases between. Germline assignment: CDR1 MNHEY and CDR2 SVGAGI. The CDR3 is 13 residues long. This CDR3 is CASSSGANTEAFF. In DNA form, the CDR3 reads TGTGCCAGCAGCTCGGGTGCGAACACTGAAGCTTTCTTT.

The V and J genes are TRBV4-1 and TRBJ1-4; possible D gene TRBD1, 5 bases. Germline V gives CDR1 MGHRA, CDR2 YSYEKL. The V end lost 1 base, the J end lost 8 bases, and 17 bases lay between the germline ends. The CDR3 length is 16 residues. The CDR3 DNA reads TGCGCCAGCAGCCAAGGATGGTTGTGGGAGGGGGAAAAACTGTTTTTT. It is translated as CASSQGWLWEGEKLFF.